The present TCR beta chain was sequenced within a study of cytomegalovirus exposure and HLA in healthy donors. Primers included in the PCR were 60 Vbeta and 13 Jbeta primers. Some clones are missing from TCRdb's copy, which holds only in-frame ones; the method was immunoSEQ multiplex PCR. Seen here are 150,000 to 200,000 clones, about 81% observed once, and the top ten hold 1.5% to 2%. The CDR3 covers 15 residues. CDR1 and CDR2 from the germline V gene are SGDLS and YYNGEE. In the case of this clone: At one boundary the junction diverges from the germline segment, which might be a read error.

The TCR originated in a man aged 18 to 35 in good health and CMV-seronegative. Sequenced: PBMCs. The J gene is TRBJ2-7, the V gene TRBV9; 7 nucleotides agree with TRBD2. In DNA, the CDR3 is TGTGCCGGCAGCCCCATGAGGCGGGAGTTTCACGAGCAGTACTTC. This sequence encodes CAGSPMRREFHEQYF.